This passage covers 16 T cell receptor beta chains from one sample sequenced in a study of cytomegalovirus exposure and HLA in healthy donors. Researchers ran the PCR with 60 Vbeta and 13 Jbeta primers. Assay: immunoSEQ multiplex PCR; the TCRdb copy retains only in-frame clones and omits some. The sample lists about 150,000 clones, 80% to 85% occurring once. What was sequenced was PBMCs. All receptors derive from a woman in her forties or fifties in good health and CMV-seropositive.

The genes are TRBV7-8 and TRBJ2-3; D perhaps matches TRBD2 (7 bases). The germline V and J ends were trimmed by 0 bases and 7 bases, with 11 bases remaining between them. CDR3 length equals 14 residues. CDR1 is SGHVS, CDR2 FQNEAQ, per germline. The DNA for the CDR3 is TGTGCCAGCAGCTTAGCGGGGAGGGGGAATACGCAGTATTTT. It specifies CASSLAGRGNTQYF.

The chain carries TRBV5-1 and TRBJ1-1, with TRBD1 matching over 7 bases. Trimming removed 4 bases from V and 1 base from J; junction bases left unmatched: 10. This CDR3 comprises 16 residues. Germline lookup yields CDR1 SGHRS and CDR2 YFSETQ. The CDR3 bases are TGCGCCAGCAGCCTGGCACCGGACAGGCAGAACACTGAAGCTTTCTTT. Translating gives CASSLAPDRQNTEAFF.

This chain uses TRBV15 with TRBJ1-2; TRBD1 aligns across 11 bases. The CDR3 totals 16 residues. The V and J ends lost 0 bases and 2 bases, in that order; junction bases with no gene match: 2. Germline V CDR1 and CDR2: LNHNV, YYDKDF (reference sequence). CDR3 region: CATSRDWDRGNYGYTF. CDR3 nucleotide sequence: TGTGCCACCAGCAGAGATTGGGACAGGGGGAACTATGGCTACACCTTC.

The genes are TRBV7-9 and TRBJ2-7; a possible D gene is TRBD2 (6 bases). Germline V CDR1 and CDR2: SEHNR, FQNEAQ (reference sequence). V lost 5 bases and J lost 6, with 14 bases in between. The CDR3 extends over 13 amino acids. CDR3 sequence: CASSPQTSPEQYF. In nucleotides, the CDR3 is TGTGCCAGCAGCCCCCAGACTAGTCCCGAGCAGTACTTC.

The chain uses TRBV7-8 and TRBJ1-1; tentative D call: TRBD1 (5 bases). V lost 5 bases and J 4 bases, leaving 11 bases between the germline ends. This CDR3 has 13 residues. Germline V gene sequence: CDR1 SGHVS, CDR2 FQNEAQ. The chain's CDR3 is CASSASGITEAFF. The CDR3 nucleotides read TGTGCCAGCAGCGCCTCAGGGATCACTGAAGCTTTCTTT.

The sample holds a few counts of this clone. The genes are TRBV7-3 and TRBJ2-5; D is unresolved. This CDR3 contains 13 residues. V was shortened by 5 bases and J by 2 bases, with 9 bases between the two germline ends. The germline V gene encodes CDR1 SGHTA and CDR2 FQGTGA. The CDR3 sequence is CASSPRVQETQYF. Written as DNA, the CDR3 is TGTGCCAGCAGCCCTCGGGTGCAAGAGACCCAGTACTTC.

This clone came up a few times. V is TRBV5-8 and J is TRBJ2-5; TRBD1 aligns across 9 bases. The V gene's germline CDR1 is SGHTS and CDR2 YDEGEE. After removal of 0 bases from V and 5 bases from J, the junction contained 5 bases not matched to a gene. The CDR3 is made up of 15 amino acids. The CDR3 spells CASSLGTGGMETQYF. In DNA form, the CDR3 reads TGTGCCAGCAGCTTGGGTACAGGGGGCATGGAGACCCAGTACTTC.

The chain recombines TRBV2 with TRBJ2-1; 8 bases are a match to TRBD2. CDR1 is SNHLY, CDR2 FYNNEI, per germline. Trimming removed 1 base from V and 3 bases from J; junction bases left unmatched: 2. The CDR3 consists of 15 residues. The chain's CDR3 is CASSEGSGVYNEQFF. The CDR3 bases are TGTGCCAGCAGTGAAGGTAGCGGGGTCTACAATGAGCAGTTCTTC.

The chain uses TRBV6-1 and TRBJ2-3, with a tentative D call TRBD1 (6 bases). The ends were cut back, 7 bases at V and 3 bases at J, with 14 bases in the middle. This CDR3 contains 14 residues. Germline V CDR1 and CDR2: MNHNS, SASEGT. The CDR3 reads CASTTRGMTDTQYF. The CDR3 coding sequence is TGTGCCAGCACCACCAGGGGAATGACAGATACGCAGTATTTT.

This clone was counted only a few times. The chain joins TRBV2 to TRBJ2-7; 7 bases match TRBD2. Germline CDR1 SNHLY, CDR2 FYNNEI. The trim removed 4 bases at V and 6 bases at J, leaving 6 bases unmatched. The CDR3 spans 13 residues. The CDR3 coding sequence is TGTGCCAGCAGTGGTCCAGGGAGGGGCGAGCAGTACTTC. Translation: CASSGPGRGEQYF.

The genes are TRBV25-1 and TRBJ2-1; perhaps TRBD2 as D (5 bases). Germline assignment: CDR1 MGHDK and CDR2 SYGVNS. CDR3 length equals 15 residues. V shed 4 bases and J shed 2 bases, with 12 bases lying between them. CDR3 in amino acids: CASSAAGWAYNEQFF. CDR3 DNA sequence: TGTGCCAGCAGTGCTGCGGGCTGGGCCTACAATGAGCAGTTCTTC.

The gene calls are TRBV7-9 and TRBJ2-7, with 10 positions matching TRBD2. V trimming: 5 bases; J trimming: 3 bases; junction bases outside the gene matches: 4. The CDR3 totals 14 residues. Germline-derived CDR1 and CDR2 are SEHNR and FQNEAQ (reference sequence). The chain's CDR3 is CASSPGTSVYEQYF. CDR3 in DNA: TGTGCCAGCAGCCCGGGGACTAGCGTCTACGAGCAGTACTTC.

The chain carries TRBV5-4 and TRBJ1-2; 8 nucleotides line up with TRBD1. The CDR3 covers 15 residues. The germline CDR1 and CDR2 sequences are SGHNT and YYREEE (reference sequence). After removal of 4 bases from V and 2 bases from J, the junction contained 7 bases not matched to a gene. CDR3 DNA: TGTGCCAGCAGCCAAAAGACAGGGGAAAACTATGGCTACACCTTC. Its translation: CASSQKTGENYGYTF.

The chain links TRBV7-2 to TRBJ1-2; 10 bases line up with TRBD1. V gave up 4 bases and J gave up 8 bases; unmatched junction bases: 7. The CDR3 extends over 14 amino acids. The germline CDR1 and CDR2 sequences are SGHTA and FQGNSA. In DNA form, the CDR3 reads TGTGCCAGCAGCTACGGGACAGGGGTTGGCGGCTACACCTTC. Amino acid sequence: CASSYGTGVGGYTF.

The V gene is TRBV11-3, the J gene TRBJ2-5, with TRBD2 identical over 8 bases. The germline V gene encodes CDR1 SGHNT and CDR2 YENEEA. The J segment lost 5 bases and the V segment lost 8 bases, leaving 10 bases of the junction unmatched. The CDR3 loop spans 14 amino acids. The CDR3: CASFGEGLEETQYF. The CDR3 coding sequence is TGTGCCAGCTTCGGGGAGGGACTAGAGGAGACCCAGTACTTC.

The rearrangement links TRBV28 to TRBJ1-5, with a tentative D call TRBD1 (6 bases). This CDR3 has 16 amino acids. V gave up 4 bases and J gave up 0 bases, with 13 bases separating them. The V gene's germline CDR1 is MDHEN and CDR2 SYDVKM. Here the CDR3 reads CASSSTGYYSNQPQHF. The CDR3 DNA is TGTGCCAGCAGTTCGACAGGATATTATAGCAATCAGCCCCAGCATTTT.